The 4 T cell receptor beta chains given below trace back to one sample, sequenced in a study of spatial heterogeneity in lung cancer. Study-level findings and limits: Tracking of tumor mutation counts was seen in expanded intratumoral alpha and beta TCR counts.

TCRdb re-called the 5' RACE reads through MiXCR, storing one row per CDR3 protein. The sample shows several thousand distinct CDR3 sequences, 4.8% of them seen only once. Time point given: sample taken at primary tumor resection. No antigen is known for these receptors. The specimen was lung tumor tissue, collected at surgery. The receptors originated from a male donor with early-stage non-small cell lung cancer.

With respect to this clonotype: Because this beta chain is a stray read in a library intended to capture alpha chains, its abundance should not be given much weight. V gene TRBV2 combines with J gene TRBJ2-7; 8 bases line up with TRBD2. CDR1 is SNHLY and CDR2 is FYNNEI in the germline V gene. V shed 10 bases and J 5 bases; nucleotides not matched to a gene: 13. This CDR3 has 14 amino acids. The CDR3: CATLERGGGNEQYF. In nucleotides, the CDR3 is TGTGCCACCCTGGAACGGGGGGGCGGCAACGAGCAGTACTTC.

In its sample, this clonotype was seen many times. This beta chain turned up in a library designed for alpha chains; as an off-target read, its abundance says little. This chain links TRBV5-1 with TRBJ1-5, with D possibly being TRBD1 (6 bases). The length of the CDR3 is 15 residues. The V end lost 4 bases, the J end lost 3 bases, and 14 bases lay between the germline ends. The V gene's germline CDR1 is SGHRS and CDR2 YFSETQ. CDR3: CASSLGADDNQPQHF. In DNA form, the CDR3 reads TGCGCCAGCAGCCTGGGGGCAGATGACAATCAGCCCCAGCATTTT.

In its sample, this clonotype was seen many times. Because this beta chain is a stray read in a library intended to capture alpha chains, its abundance should not be given much weight. This CDR3 reads CASSVAGRQQETQYF. The CDR3 nucleotides read TGTGCCAGCAGCGTAGCGGGTCGGCAGCAAGAGACCCAGTACTTC. The V gene is TRBV9, the J gene TRBJ2-5; D gene unclear. The CDR3 has 15 amino acids. Germline CDR1 SGDLS, CDR2 YYNGEE. V lost 0 bases and J 2 bases, leaving 11 bases between the germline ends. The full variable domain, its missing parts supplied by reference TRBV9 and TRBJ2-5, is DSGVTQTPKHLITATGQRVTLRCSPRSGDLSVYWYQQSLDQGLQFLIQYYNGEERAKGNILERFSAQQFPDLHSELNLSSLELGDSALYFCASSVAGRQQETQYFGPGTRLLVL.

By share of the sample, this clonotype is medium-sized. As an off-target read in a library built for alpha chains, this beta chain has a frequency of little significance. V usage is TRBV4-1 and J usage is TRBJ2-2; possible D gene TRBD1, 5 bases. Germline V lookup: CDR1 MGHRA, CDR2 YSYEKL. Deletions cut 3 bases from V and 2 bases from J, with 10 bases between. This CDR3 region has 15 residues. This CDR3 reads CASSQMTANTGELFF. The CDR3 DNA is TGCGCCAGCAGCCAGATGACAGCTAACACCGGGGAGCTGTTTTTT.